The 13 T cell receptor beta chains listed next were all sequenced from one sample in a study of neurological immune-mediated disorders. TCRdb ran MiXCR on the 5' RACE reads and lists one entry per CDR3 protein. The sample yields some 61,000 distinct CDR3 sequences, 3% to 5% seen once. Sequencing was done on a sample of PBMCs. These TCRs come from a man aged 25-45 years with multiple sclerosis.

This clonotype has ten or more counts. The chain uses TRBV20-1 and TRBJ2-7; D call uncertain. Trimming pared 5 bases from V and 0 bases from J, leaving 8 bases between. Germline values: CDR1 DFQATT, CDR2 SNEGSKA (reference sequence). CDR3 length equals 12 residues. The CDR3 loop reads CSADSSSYEQYF. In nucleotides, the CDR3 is TGCAGTGCTGACTCGAGCTCCTACGAGCAGTACTTC.

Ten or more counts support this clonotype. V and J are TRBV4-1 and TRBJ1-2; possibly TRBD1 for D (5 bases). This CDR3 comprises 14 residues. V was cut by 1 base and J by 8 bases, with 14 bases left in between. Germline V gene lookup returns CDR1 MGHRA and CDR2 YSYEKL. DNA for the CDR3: TGCGCCAGCAGCCAAGGAGGGGCAGCCGGGGGCTACACCTTC. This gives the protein CASSQGGAAGGYTF.

The CDR3 DNA sequence: TGTGCCAGCAGCTTAGCCAGCGGTGTTAATTCACCCCTCCACTTT. Translated, it gives CASSLASGVNSPLHF. This rearrangement joins TRBV7-9 to TRBJ1-6, with unresolved D. CDR3 length: 15 amino acids. The V gene lost 0 bases and the J gene lost 6 bases, with 9 bases spanning the gap. Germline-derived CDR1 and CDR2 are SEHNR and FQNEAQ (reference sequence).

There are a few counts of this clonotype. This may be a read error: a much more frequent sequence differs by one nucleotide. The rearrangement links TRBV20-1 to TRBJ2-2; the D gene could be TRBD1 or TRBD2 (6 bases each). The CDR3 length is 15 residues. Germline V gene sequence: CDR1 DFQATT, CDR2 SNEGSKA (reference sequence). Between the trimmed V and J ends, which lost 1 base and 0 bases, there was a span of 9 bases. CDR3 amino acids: CSARAGATNTGELFF. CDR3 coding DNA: TGCAGTGCTAGAGCGGGGGCCACGAACACCGGGGAGCTGTTTTTT.

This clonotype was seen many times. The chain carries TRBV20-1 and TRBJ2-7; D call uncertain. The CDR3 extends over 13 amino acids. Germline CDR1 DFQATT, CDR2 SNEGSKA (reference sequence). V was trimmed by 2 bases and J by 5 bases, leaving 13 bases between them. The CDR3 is CSARRVADHEQYF. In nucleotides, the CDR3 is TGCAGTGCTAGAAGGGTGGCAGACCACGAGCAGTACTTC.

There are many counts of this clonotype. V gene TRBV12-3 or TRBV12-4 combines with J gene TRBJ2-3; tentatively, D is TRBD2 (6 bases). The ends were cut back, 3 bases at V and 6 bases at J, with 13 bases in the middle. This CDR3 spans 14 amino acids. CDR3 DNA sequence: TGTGCCAGCAGTTTTGGCGGGGTAGAGGATACGCAGTATTTT. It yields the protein CASSFGGVEDTQYF.

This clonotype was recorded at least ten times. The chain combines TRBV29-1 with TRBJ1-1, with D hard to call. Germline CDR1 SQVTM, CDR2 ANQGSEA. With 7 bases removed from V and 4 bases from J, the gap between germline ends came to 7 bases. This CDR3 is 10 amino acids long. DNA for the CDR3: TGCAGCGCTATTGGCACTGAAGCTTTCTTT. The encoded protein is CSAIGTEAFF. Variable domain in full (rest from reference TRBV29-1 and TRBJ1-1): SAVISQKPSRDICQRGTSLTIQCQVDSQVTMMFWYRQQPGQSLTLIATANQGSEATYESGFVIDKFPISRPNLTFSTLTVSNMSPEDSSIYLCSAIGTEAFFGQGTRLTVV.

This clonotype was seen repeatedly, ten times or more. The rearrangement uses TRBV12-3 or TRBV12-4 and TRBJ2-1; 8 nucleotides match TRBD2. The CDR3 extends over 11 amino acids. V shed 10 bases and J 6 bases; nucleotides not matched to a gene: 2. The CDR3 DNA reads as TGTGCCACGGGACTAGTCAATGAGCAGTTCTTC. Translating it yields CATGLVNEQFF.

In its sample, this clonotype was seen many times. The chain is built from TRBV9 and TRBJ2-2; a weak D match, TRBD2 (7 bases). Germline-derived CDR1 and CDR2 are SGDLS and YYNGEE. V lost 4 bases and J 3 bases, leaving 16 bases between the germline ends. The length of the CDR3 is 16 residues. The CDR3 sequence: CASSTHPGGDTGELFF. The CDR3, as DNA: TGTGCCAGCAGCACCCACCCGGGGGGCGACACCGGGGAGCTGTTTTTT.

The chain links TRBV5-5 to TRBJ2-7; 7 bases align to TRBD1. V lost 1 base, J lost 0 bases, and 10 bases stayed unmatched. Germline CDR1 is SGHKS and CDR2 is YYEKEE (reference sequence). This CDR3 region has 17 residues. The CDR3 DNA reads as TGTGCCAGCAGCTTGTCCTTTAGCGCAGGGGGCTCCTACGAGCAGTACTTC. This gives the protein CASSLSFSAGGSYEQYF.

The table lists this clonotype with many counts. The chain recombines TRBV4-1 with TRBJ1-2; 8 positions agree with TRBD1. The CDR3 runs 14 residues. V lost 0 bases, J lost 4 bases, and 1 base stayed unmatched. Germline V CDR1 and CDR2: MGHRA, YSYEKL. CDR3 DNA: TGCGCCAGCAGCCAAGAAACAGGGGGCTATGGCTACACCTTC. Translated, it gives CASSQETGGYGYTF.

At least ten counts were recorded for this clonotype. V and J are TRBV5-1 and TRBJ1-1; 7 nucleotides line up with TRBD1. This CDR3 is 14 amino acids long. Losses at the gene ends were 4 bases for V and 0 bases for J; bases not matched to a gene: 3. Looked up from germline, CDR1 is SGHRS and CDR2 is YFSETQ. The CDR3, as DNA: TGCGCCAGCAGCCCCGACAGGGTGAACACTGAAGCTTTCTTT. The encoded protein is CASSPDRVNTEAFF.

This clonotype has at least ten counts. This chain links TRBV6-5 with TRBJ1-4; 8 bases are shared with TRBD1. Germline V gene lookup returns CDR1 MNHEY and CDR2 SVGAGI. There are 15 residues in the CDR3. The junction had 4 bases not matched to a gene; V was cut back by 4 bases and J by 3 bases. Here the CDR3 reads CASSFQGAPNEKLFF. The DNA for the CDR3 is TGTGCCAGCAGTTTCCAGGGGGCACCTAATGAAAAACTGTTTTTT.